These 8 T cell receptor beta chains share one sample of origin, sequenced in a study of blood T cell repertoires in COVID-19. TCRdb's table, derived via immunoSEQ multiplex PCR, lists solely in-frame clones and lacks some. The sample records a few hundred thousand clones, roughly 87% being singletons. Sequencing was performed on PBMCs or T cells enriched from blood (not recorded which). The receptors come from a woman aged 25 to 39 who had recovered from COVID-19.

The rearrangement links TRBV5-4 to TRBJ1-1, with D possibly being TRBD1 (5 bases). Germline CDR1 and CDR2: SGHNT and YYREEE (reference sequence). The CDR3 runs to 15 residues. Trimming cost V 0 bases and J 1 base, with 10 bases left between them. CDR3 region: CASSLGDFRNTEAFF. CDR3 nucleotides: TGTGCCAGCAGCTTGGGGGACTTTCGGAACACTGAAGCTTTCTTT.

The V call is TRBV30, the J call TRBJ1-5; possibly TRBD1 for D (6 bases). Germline V gene data show CDR1 as GTSNPN and CDR2 as SVGIG (reference sequence). The CDR3 extends over 12 amino acids. V shed 5 bases and J shed 2 bases, with 7 bases lying between them. CDR3 sequence reads: CAWRQGNQPQHF. CDR3 bases: TGTGCCTGGCGACAGGGCAATCAGCCCCAGCATTTT.

The chain uses TRBV3-1 (or the pseudogene TRBV3-2) and TRBJ1-1, with a tentative D call TRBD1 (6 bases). V was cut by 1 base and J by 11 bases, with 17 bases left in between. Germline assignment: CDR1 LGHDT and CDR2 YNNKEL (reference sequence). There are 14 residues in the CDR3. CDR3 DNA: TGTGCCAGCAGCCAAGGGGGCCTACAGGGTCAGGCTTTCTTT. Translation: CASSQGGLQGQAFF.

The chain joins TRBV11-2 to TRBJ1-2; TRBD1 matches 7 bases. After removal of 4 bases from V and 4 bases from J, the junction contained 6 bases not matched to a gene. CDR1 is SGHAT, CDR2 FQNNGV, per germline. The CDR3 runs to 14 residues. The CDR3 region has the DNA TGTGCCAGCAGCTACAGCCCAGGGGGCTATGGCTACACCTTC. This translates into CASSYSPGGYGYTF.

J is TRBJ2-2 and V is TRBV29-1, with D perhaps TRBD2 (5 bases). From germline, CDR1 is SQVTM and CDR2 ANQGSEA. There are 11 residues in the CDR3. Trimming cost V 4 bases and J 10 bases, with 10 bases left between them. The CDR3 protein is CSVGRGQELFF. CDR3 DNA sequence: TGCAGCGTTGGACGGGGTCAGGAGCTGTTTTTT.

The rearrangement joins TRBV3-1 (or the pseudogene TRBV3-2) to TRBJ1-1, with TRBD1 as a possible D gene (5 bases). This CDR3 comprises 15 residues. Trimming removed 5 bases from V and 4 bases from J, with 17 bases in between. CDR1 is LGHDT, CDR2 YNNKEL, per germline (reference sequence). This CDR3 is CASSDSGLGVTEAFF. The CDR3 nucleotides read TGTGCCAGCAGCGATTCAGGGTTAGGAGTCACTGAAGCTTTCTTT.

This clone was observed once. This chain links TRBV7-9 with TRBJ1-5; 8 bases fit TRBD1. Germline CDR1 and CDR2: SEHNR and FQNEAQ (reference sequence). The V and J ends lost 6 bases and 6 bases, in that order; junction bases with no gene match: 7. The CDR3 runs 14 residues. In DNA, the CDR3 is TGTGCCAGCAGTCGCGGACAGGGTGGTCAGCCCCAGCATTTT. Amino acids: CASSRGQGGQPQHF.

The chain carries TRBV27 and TRBJ1-2; D not certain. CDR1 and CDR2 from the germline V gene are MNHEY and SMNVEV (reference sequence). CDR3 length: 17 residues. Trimming cost V 4 bases and J 1 base, with 19 bases left between them. The chain's CDR3 is CASSSLIVGDLNYGYTF. CDR3 DNA: TGTGCCAGCAGTTCCCTGATTGTGGGCGACCTTAACTATGGCTACACCTTC.